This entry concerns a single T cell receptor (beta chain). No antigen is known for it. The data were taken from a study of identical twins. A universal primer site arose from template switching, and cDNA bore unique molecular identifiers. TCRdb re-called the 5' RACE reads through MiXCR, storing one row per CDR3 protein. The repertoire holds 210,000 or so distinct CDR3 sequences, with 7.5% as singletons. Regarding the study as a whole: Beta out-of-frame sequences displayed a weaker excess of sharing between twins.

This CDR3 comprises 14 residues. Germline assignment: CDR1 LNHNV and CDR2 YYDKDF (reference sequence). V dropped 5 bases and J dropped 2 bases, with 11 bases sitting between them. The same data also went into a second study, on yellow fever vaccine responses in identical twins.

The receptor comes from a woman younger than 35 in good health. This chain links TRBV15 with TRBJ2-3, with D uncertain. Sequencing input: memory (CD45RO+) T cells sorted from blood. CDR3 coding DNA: TGTGCCACCAGCCGCCAAGATCCCACAGATACGCAGTATTTT. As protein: CATSRQDPTDTQYF.